The source of this T cell receptor (beta chain) is a study of cytomegalovirus exposure and HLA in healthy donors. Study conclusions and caveats: Within the data, a cluster of highly shared sequence variants was likely a sequencing artifact. The only immune exposure information that was available was CMV serostatus.

The CDR3 length is 17 residues. Germline CDR1 SGHRS, CDR2 YFSETQ. Between the trimmed V and J ends, which lost 2 bases and 0 bases, there was a span of 16 bases. PCR was performed using 60 Vbeta and 13 Jbeta primers. Sequencing used immunoSEQ multiplex PCR; TCRdb keeps in-frame clones, though not all of them. The clone table shows 140,000 to 150,000 clones, with the ten largest holding about 0.96%. Worth noting for this clone: Its matching antigen is unknown.

The receptor was derived from a male donor in good health and CMV-seronegative. The V gene is TRBV5-1, the J gene TRBJ2-3, with D possibly being TRBD2 (6 bases). The specimen was PBMCs. CDR3 amino acids: CASSLYPEGTSTDTQYF. The DNA for the CDR3 is TGCGCCAGCAGCTTATATCCGGAGGGGACTAGCACAGATACGCAGTATTTT. Drawing the rest from reference TRBV5-1 and TRBJ2-3, the complete variable domain is KAGVTQTPRYLIKTRGQQVTLSCSPISGHRSVSWYQQTPGQGLQFLFEYFSETQRNKGNFPGRFSGRQFSNSRSEMNVSTLELGDSALYLCASSLYPEGTSTDTQYFGPGTRLTVL.